The sequence of this TCR beta chain was determined in a study of cytotoxic CD8 clonotypes in ibrutinib-treated CLL. The V end lost 4 bases, the J end lost 11 bases, and 11 bases lay between the germline ends. The CDR3 sequence is 11 residues long. Germline V gives CDR1 SEHNR, CDR2 FQNEAQ (reference sequence). Profiling relied on immunoSEQ multiplex PCR, and the TCRdb table lists in-frame clones only, not all of them. The sample includes approximately 330,000 clones, about 80% of them seen just once. This sequence joins TRBV7-9 and TRBJ1-1; maybe TRBD1 (5 bases). The source was PBMCs, collected before ibrutinib treatment. The TCR was taken from a human donor with chronic lymphocytic leukemia. The DNA for the CDR3 is TGTGCCAGCAGCTCACAGGAGTGGGCTTTCTTT. Translated: CASSSQEWAFF.